Here is one TCR beta chain with its context. This sample stems from a study of blood T cell repertoires in COVID-19. In the original processing: Using reference gene primer amplification, nucleated cell counts were estimated. Generated by immunoSEQ multiplex PCR, the TCRdb table keeps only in-frame clones and is missing some. The D gene and trimming were derived from the DNA, and the V and J assignments and clone size from that table. Of approximately 200,000 clones in the sample, 70% to 90% are singletons; the top ten hold roughly 4%. The CDR3 has 12 residues. Deletions cut 8 bases from V and 6 bases from J, with 13 bases between. Germline V gene lookup returns CDR1 KGHSH and CDR2 LQKENI.

The V and J genes are TRBV18 and TRBJ1-1, with no clear D. The sequenced material came from PBMCs or T cells enriched from blood (not recorded which). This clonotype was sampled from a woman between 25 and 40 years old who had been exposed to COVID-19. CDR3 nucleotide sequence: TGTGCCAGCCTGGGTAGCGGGGCTGAAGCTTTCTTT. Its protein is CASLGSGAEAFF.